These T cell receptor beta chains were read from a single sample in a study of technical replicates of blood from several donors. Some clones are missing from TCRdb's copy, which holds only in-frame ones; the method was immunoSEQ multiplex PCR. The sample lists about 72,000 clones; around nine tenths were seen once. The sample was T cells isolated from PBMCs. These receptors were collected from a human donor in good health. CDR3s include the opening cysteine and the closing phenylalanine or tryptophan. The D gene is left open where the match is weak. Part of the rows lack a size; the others show once, few, many or a class for expanded clones.

clone_size d_call j_call v_call cdr3_aa cdr3_nt
- TRBD1 TRBJ2-7 TRBV7-9 CASSGQVEYYEQYF TGTGCCAGCAGTGGACAGGTAGAATACTACGAGCAGTACTTC
- TRBD2 TRBJ2-7 TRBV4-3 CASSLLSGRSDEQYF TGCGCCAGCAGCCTTCTTAGCGGGAGAAGCGACGAGCAGTACTTC
- - TRBJ2-7 TRBV4-2 CASSQVWQGLYEQYF TGTGCCAGCAGCCAAGTTTGGCAGGGCCTCTACGAGCAGTACTTC
- - TRBJ1-5 TRBV4-3 CASSLDSDQPQHF TGCGCCAGCAGCCTAGACAGCGATCAGCCCCAGCATTTT
- - TRBJ1-1 TRBV4-2 CASSPRVVEEAFF TGTGCCAGCAGCCCCAGGGTAGTCGAGGAAGCTTTCTTT
- TRBD1 TRBJ2-7 TRBV27 CASSGTGPAYEQYF TGTGCCAGCAGTGGGACAGGGCCAGCCTACGAGCAGTACTTC
once - TRBJ1-2 TRBV15 CATSRDHNYGYTF TGTGCCACCAGCAGAGATCATAACTATGGCTACACCTTC
- TRBD1 TRBJ2-7 TRBV5-6 CASSTPGQGGRYEQYF TGTGCCAGCAGCACCCCGGGACAGGGTGGGAGGTACGAGCAGTACTTC
- TRBD2 TRBJ2-7 TRBV12-5 CASGFPTSGSYEQYF TGTGCTAGTGGTTTCCCGACTAGCGGGAGCTACGAGCAGTACTTC
- - TRBJ1-2 TRBV9 CASSVGVGEGKGSSYGYTF TGTGCCAGCAGCGTAGGCGTGGGTGAGGGAAAGGGTTCTAGCTATGGCTACACCTTC
- - TRBJ2-2 TRBV10-1 CASSVLGDTGELFF TGCGCCAGCAGTGTTTTAGGAGACACCGGGGAGCTGTTTTTT
few - TRBJ1-1 TRBV19 CASSIQGLNTEAFF TGTGCCAGTAGTATTCAGGGGTTGAACACTGAAGCTTTCTTT
- - TRBJ1-1 TRBV12-5 CASGYAGYTEAFF TGTGCTAGTGGTTACGCAGGTTACACTGAAGCTTTCTTT
- - TRBJ2-7 TRBV30 CAWSHHELYEQYF TGTGCCTGGAGCCACCATGAGCTCTACGAGCAGTACTTC
- TRBD2 TRBJ2-1 TRBV5-1 CASSLAPGGGSYNEQFF TGCGCCAGCAGCTTGGCCCCTGGGGGAGGGTCCTACAATGAGCAGTTCTTC
- TRBD1 TRBJ1-1 TRBV6-1 CASSAPRTGGNTEAFF TGTGCCAGCAGTGCACCGAGGACAGGGGGCAACACTGAAGCTTTCTTT
- - TRBJ1-2 TRBV5-5 CASSLWGRDYGYTF TGTGCCAGCAGCTTGTGGGGGCGAGACTATGGCTACACCTTC
- TRBD2 TRBJ2-3 TRBV5-4 CASSLDGGGTDTQYF TGTGCCAGCAGCTTGGACGGGGGGGGCACAGATACGCAGTATTTT
- - TRBJ2-1 TRBV5-1 CASTPRSSSSYNEQFF TGCGCCAGCACCCCACGGAGCTCAAGCTCCTACAATGAGCAGTTCTTC
once TRBD1 TRBJ2-5 TRBV2 CASRAGQGVEETQYF TGTGCCAGCAGGGCGGGACAGGGGGTTGAGGAGACCCAGTACTTC
- - TRBJ2-2 TRBV7-9 CASLPVGVGELFF TGTGCCAGCTTGCCAGTGGGAGTCGGGGAGCTGTTTTTT
- - TRBJ2-1 TRBV6-5 CASSYSNRYNEQFF TGTGCCAGCAGTTACTCTAACAGGTATAATGAGCAGTTCTTC
- - TRBJ2-2 TRBV6-5 CASLANTGELFF TGTGCCAGTCTCGCGAACACCGGGGAGCTGTTTTTT
- - TRBJ2-3 TRBV2 CASRPSWTSDTQYF TGTGCCAGCAGACCGTCCTGGACTTCAGATACGCAGTATTTT
- TRBD2 TRBJ2-3 TRBV7-3 CASSPQAGVYSDTQYF TGTGCCAGCAGCCCCCAAGCGGGAGTGTATTCAGATACGCAGTATTTT
- - TRBJ2-1 TRBV4-1 CASSHLSSYNEQFF TGCGCCAGCAGCCATCTTAGCTCCTACAATGAGCAGTTCTTC
- TRBD2 TRBJ2-7 TRBV28 CATGTSGASYEQYF TGTGCCACCGGAACTAGCGGGGCCTCCTACGAGCAGTACTTC
- TRBD2 TRBJ2-7 TRBV6-5 CASSYSGTSVGEQYF TGTGCCAGCAGTTACTCGGGGACTAGCGTAGGCGAGCAGTACTTC
once - TRBJ1-5 TRBV5-1 CASSLGTVNQPQHF TGCGCCAGCAGCTTGGGAACAGTCAATCAGCCCCAGCATTTT
- - TRBJ2-7 TRBV10-2 CASSKLDYEQYF TGCGCCAGCAGTAAGCTAGACTACGAGCAGTACTTC
- - TRBJ1-1 TRBV19 CASSIGAGRVTEAFF TGTGCCAGTAGTATCGGGGCAGGGAGGGTCACTGAAGCTTTCTTT
- - TRBJ2-1 TRBV19 CASSIGRVNEQFF TGTGCCAGTAGTATAGGCAGGGTTAATGAGCAGTTCTTC
- TRBD1 TRBJ2-7 TRBV19 CASSWDRGYEQYF TGTGCCAGTAGCTGGGACAGGGGCTACGAGCAGTACTTC
- - TRBJ1-2 TRBV18 CASSPPRDLLYGYTF TGTGCCAGCTCACCACCGCGGGACCTACTCTATGGCTACACCTTC
- TRBD1 TRBJ2-5 TRBV9 CASSYRDREAETQYF TGTGCCAGCAGCTACCGGGACAGGGAGGCGGAGACCCAGTACTTC
- TRBD1 TRBJ2-2 TRBV7-3 CASSSRGYRGITGELFF TGTGCCAGCAGCTCCCGCGGTTACAGGGGGATCACCGGGGAGCTGTTTTTT
- - TRBJ2-3 TRBV11-3 CASSFFRGRDADTQYF TGTGCCAGCAGCTTCTTTAGGGGGCGGGACGCAGATACGCAGTATTTT
few - TRBJ1-1 TRBV27 CASSRDMGLTEAFF TGTGCCAGCAGTCGAGACATGGGACTCACTGAAGCTTTCTTT
- - TRBJ2-7 TRBV4-2 CASSQDRRRGVSYEQYF TGTGCCAGCAGCCAAGATCGACGTCGAGGAGTCTCCTACGAGCAGTACTTC
- TRBD1 TRBJ2-5 TRBV2 CASSETGTGWETQYF TGTGCCAGCAGTGAGACAGGGACAGGGTGGGAGACCCAGTACTTC
- TRBD1 TRBJ2-3 TRBV5-4 CASSLAGTASTDTQYF TGTGCCAGCAGCTTGGCCGGGACAGCCAGCACAGATACGCAGTATTTT
- - TRBJ2-3 TRBV7-2 CASSLVSRLSSPDTQYF TGTGCCAGCAGCTTAGTCTCGCGGCTTAGTAGTCCAGATACGCAGTATTTT
- - TRBJ2-3 TRBV9 CASSPFRRGTDTQYF TGTGCCAGCAGCCCATTTAGGAGGGGCACAGATACGCAGTATTTT